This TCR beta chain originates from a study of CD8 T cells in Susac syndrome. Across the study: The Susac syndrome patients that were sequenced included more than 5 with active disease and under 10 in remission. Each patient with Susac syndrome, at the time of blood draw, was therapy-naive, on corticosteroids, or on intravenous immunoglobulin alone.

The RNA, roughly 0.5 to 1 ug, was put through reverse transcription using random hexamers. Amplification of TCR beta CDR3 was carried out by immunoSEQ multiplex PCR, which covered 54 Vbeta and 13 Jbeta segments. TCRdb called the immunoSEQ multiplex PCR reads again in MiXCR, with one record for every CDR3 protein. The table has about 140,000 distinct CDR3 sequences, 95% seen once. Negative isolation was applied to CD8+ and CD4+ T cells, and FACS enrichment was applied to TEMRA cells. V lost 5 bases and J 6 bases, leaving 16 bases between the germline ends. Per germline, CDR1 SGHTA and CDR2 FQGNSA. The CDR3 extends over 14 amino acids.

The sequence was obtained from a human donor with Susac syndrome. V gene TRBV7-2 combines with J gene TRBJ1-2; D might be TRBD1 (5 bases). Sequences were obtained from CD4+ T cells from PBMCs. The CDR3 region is CASSPHPVGHGYTF. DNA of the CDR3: TGTGCCAGCAGCCCACACCCTGTGGGGCATGGCTACACCTTC.